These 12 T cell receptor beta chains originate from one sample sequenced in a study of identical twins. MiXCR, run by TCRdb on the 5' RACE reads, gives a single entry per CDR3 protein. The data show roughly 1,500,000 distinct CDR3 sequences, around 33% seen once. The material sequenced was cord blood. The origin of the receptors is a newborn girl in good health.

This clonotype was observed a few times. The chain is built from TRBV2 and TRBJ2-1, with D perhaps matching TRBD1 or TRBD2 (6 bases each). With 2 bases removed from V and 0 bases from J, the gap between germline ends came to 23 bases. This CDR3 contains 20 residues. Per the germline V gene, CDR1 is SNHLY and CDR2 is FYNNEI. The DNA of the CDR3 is TGTGCCAGCAGTGAAACTCCCCTACTCGGGGGCGATAGCTCCTACAATGAGCAGTTCTTC. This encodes CASSETPLLGGDSSYNEQFF.

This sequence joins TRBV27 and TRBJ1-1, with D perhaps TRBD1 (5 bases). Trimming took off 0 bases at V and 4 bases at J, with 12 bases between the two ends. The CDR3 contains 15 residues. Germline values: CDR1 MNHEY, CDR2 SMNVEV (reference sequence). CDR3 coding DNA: TGTGCCAGCAGTTTATCGGAGGGGCGGGTCACTGAAGCTTTCTTT. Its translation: CASSLSEGRVTEAFF.

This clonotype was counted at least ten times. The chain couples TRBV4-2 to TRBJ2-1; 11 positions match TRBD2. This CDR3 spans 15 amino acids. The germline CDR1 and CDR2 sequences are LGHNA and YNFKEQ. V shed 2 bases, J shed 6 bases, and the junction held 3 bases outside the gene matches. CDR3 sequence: CASSQNSGRANEQFF. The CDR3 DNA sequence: TGTGCCAGCAGCCAAAATAGCGGGAGGGCCAATGAGCAGTTCTTC.

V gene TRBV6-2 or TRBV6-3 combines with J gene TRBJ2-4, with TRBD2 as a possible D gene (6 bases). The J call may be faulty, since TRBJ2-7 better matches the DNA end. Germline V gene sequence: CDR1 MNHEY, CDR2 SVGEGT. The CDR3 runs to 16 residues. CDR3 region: CASSYYLRTKICEQYF. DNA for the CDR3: TGTGCCAGCAGTTACTATCTAAGGACTAAAATCTGCGAGCAGTACTTC.

The CDR3 region is CASSPSGFLYNEQFF. CDR3 in DNA: TGTGCCAGCAGCCCTAGCGGTTTTCTCTACAATGAGCAGTTCTTC. The chain recombines TRBV9 with TRBJ2-1, with 7 nucleotides matching TRBD2. This CDR3 region has 15 residues. Germline CDR1 is SGDLS and CDR2 is YYNGEE. Trimming removed 4 bases from V and 3 bases from J; junction bases left unmatched: 7. The full variable domain, in which reference TRBV9 and TRBJ2-1 provide the parts outside the CDR3, is DSGVTQTPKHLITATGQRVTLRCSPRSGDLSVYWYQQSLDQGLQFLIQYYNGEERAKGNILERFSAQQFPDLHSELNLSSLELGDSALYFCASSPSGFLYNEQFFGPGTRLTVL.

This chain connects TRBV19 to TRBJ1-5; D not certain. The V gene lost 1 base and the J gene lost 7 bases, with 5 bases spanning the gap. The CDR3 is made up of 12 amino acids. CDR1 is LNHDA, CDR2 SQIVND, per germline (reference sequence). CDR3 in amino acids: CASSIGIQPQHF. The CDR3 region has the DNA TGTGCCAGTAGTATAGGTATCCAGCCCCAGCATTTT. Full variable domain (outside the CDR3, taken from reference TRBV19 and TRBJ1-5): DGGITQSPKYLFRKEGQNVTLSCEQNLNHDAMYWYRQDPGQGLRLIYYSQIVNDFQKGDIAEGYSVSREKKESFPLTVTSAQKNPTAFYLCASSIGIQPQHFGDGTRLSIL.

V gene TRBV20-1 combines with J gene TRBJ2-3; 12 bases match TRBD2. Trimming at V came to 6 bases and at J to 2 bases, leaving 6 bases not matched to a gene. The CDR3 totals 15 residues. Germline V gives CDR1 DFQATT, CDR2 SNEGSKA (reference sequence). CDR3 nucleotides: TGCAGTGCCCCACTAGCGGGGGGCTACACAGATACGCAGTATTTT. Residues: CSAPLAGGYTDTQYF.

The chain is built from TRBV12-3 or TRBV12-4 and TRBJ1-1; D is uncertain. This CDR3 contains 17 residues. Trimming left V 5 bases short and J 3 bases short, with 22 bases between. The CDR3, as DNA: TGTGCCAGCAGTACTAGCCCCACTAGGGAGAGGTACACTGAAGCTTTCTTT. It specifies CASSTSPTRERYTEAFF.

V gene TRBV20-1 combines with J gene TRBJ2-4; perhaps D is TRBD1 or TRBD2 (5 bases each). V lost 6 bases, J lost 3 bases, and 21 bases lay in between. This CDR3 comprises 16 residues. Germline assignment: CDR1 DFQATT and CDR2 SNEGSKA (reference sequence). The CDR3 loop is CSAAKLWGYDKNIQYF. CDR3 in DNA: TGCAGTGCCGCGAAACTCTGGGGGTACGACAAAAACATTCAGTACTTC.

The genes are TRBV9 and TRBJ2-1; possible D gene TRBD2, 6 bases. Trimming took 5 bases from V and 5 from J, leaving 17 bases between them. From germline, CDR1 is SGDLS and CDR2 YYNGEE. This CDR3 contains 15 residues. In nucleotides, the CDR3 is TGTGCCAGCAGTGGCATAGCGGAAACAAACAATGAGCAGTTCTTC. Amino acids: CASSGIAETNNEQFF.

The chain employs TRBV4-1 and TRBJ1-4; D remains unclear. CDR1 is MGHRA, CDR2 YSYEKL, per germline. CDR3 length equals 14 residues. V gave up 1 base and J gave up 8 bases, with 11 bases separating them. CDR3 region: CASSQAVLVEKLFF. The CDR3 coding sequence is TGCGCCAGCAGCCAAGCGGTCCTTGTCGAAAAACTGTTTTTT.

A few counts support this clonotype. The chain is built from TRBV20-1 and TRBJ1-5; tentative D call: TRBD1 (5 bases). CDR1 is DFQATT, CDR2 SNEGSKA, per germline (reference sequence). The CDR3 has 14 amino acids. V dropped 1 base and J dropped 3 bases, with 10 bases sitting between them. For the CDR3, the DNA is TGCAGTGCTAGAGTTCCGACAGCCAATCAGCCCCAGCATTTT. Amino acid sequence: CSARVPTANQPQHF.